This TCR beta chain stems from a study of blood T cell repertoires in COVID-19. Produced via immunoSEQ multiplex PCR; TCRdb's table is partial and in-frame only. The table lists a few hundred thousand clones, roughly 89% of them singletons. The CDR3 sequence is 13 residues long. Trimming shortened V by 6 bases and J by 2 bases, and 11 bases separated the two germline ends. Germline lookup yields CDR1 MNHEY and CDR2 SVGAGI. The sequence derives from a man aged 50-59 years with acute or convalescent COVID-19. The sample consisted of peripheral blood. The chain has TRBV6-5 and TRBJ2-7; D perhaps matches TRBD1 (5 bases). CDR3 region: CASRTTVTYEQYF. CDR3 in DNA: TGTGCCAGCAGAACGACAGTCACCTACGAGCAGTACTTC.